Following are 14 T cell receptor beta chains from one sample sequenced in a study of chemoradiotherapy in HPV16-positive cancers (dated by TCRdb to 2021 to 2024). Library preparation was by the immunoSEQ multiplex PCR assay. Sourced from immuneACCESS, this table was stored by TCRdb with only in-frame sequences that have V and J called. A share of the clones is absent; for the studies checked, an unresolved V gene accounts for under half, and the remainder has no known explanation. The sample table lists more than 12,000 clones, 70% to 90% of them with a count of one. Around 3.8% of the sample lies in the top ten. Sequenced material: blood, taken from a patient who underwent chemoradiotherapy. The source is a human donor with HPV-associated anogenital cancer.

The rearrangement links TRBV11-2 to TRBJ2-1; D perhaps matches TRBD2 (5 bases). Germline V gives CDR1 SGHAT, CDR2 FQNNGV. The length of the CDR3 is 15 residues. The V and J ends lost 1 base and 0 bases respectively, with 7 bases between them. This chain's CDR3 is CASSLGGSSYNEQFF. CDR3 sequence (DNA): TGTGCCAGCAGCTTAGGTGGGAGCTCCTACAATGAGCAGTTCTTC.

The chain employs TRBV5-4 and TRBJ1-2, with 7 bases lining up with TRBD1. Trimming cost V 4 bases and J 5 bases; bases outside gene matches: 11. The germline V gene encodes CDR1 SGHNT and CDR2 YYREEE (reference sequence). This CDR3 is 15 amino acids long. The CDR3 DNA sequence: TGTGCCAGCAGCCCAGCCGAGGGGGCAAGGTATGGCTACACCTTC. Its translation is CASSPAEGARYGYTF.

The rearrangement joins TRBV15 to TRBJ2-1; 11 nucleotides line up with TRBD1. Unmatched junction bases numbered 12, after V lost 8 bases and J lost 9 bases. The CDR3 runs to 15 residues. In germline, CDR1 is LNHNV, CDR2 YYDKDF (reference sequence). CDR3 DNA sequence: TGTGCCACCCGGAGGGGACAGGGGGGACCTAGTGAGCAGTTCTTC. Protein product: CATRRGQGGPSEQFF.

The chain carries TRBV28 and TRBJ1-2; 10 nucleotides agree with TRBD1. The CDR3 is 14 residues long. Germline loops: CDR1 MDHEN, CDR2 SYDVKM. J lost 8 bases, V lost 3 bases, and 6 bases had no gene match. In nucleotides, the CDR3 is TGTGCCAGCAGTTTGGGACAGGGGCAGGGGGGCTACACCTTC. This translates into CASSLGQGQGGYTF.

The V and J genes are TRBV4-1 and TRBJ2-1; 9 bases are shared with TRBD2. The CDR3 contains 17 residues. Germline CDR1 MGHRA, CDR2 YSYEKL. V was pared by 0 bases and J by 9 bases, with 12 bases of the junction left unmatched. The DNA for the CDR3 is TGCGCCAGCAGCCAAGATTGGGGCGGGGGGGCAATCAGTGAGCAGTTCTTC. This sequence encodes CASSQDWGGGAISEQFF.

V and J are TRBV15 and TRBJ2-2; weak D call: TRBD2 (6 bases). The CDR3 length is 19 residues. V was cut by 1 base and J by 1 base, with 19 bases left in between. Germline V gives CDR1 LNHNV, CDR2 YYDKDF (reference sequence). In DNA form, the CDR3 reads TGTGCCACCAGCAGAGTCTTGACTAGTCTCCGCCGGAACACCGGGGAGCTGTTTTTT. Translation gives CATSRVLTSLRRNTGELFF.

This rearrangement joins TRBV29-1 to TRBJ1-5; D gene uncertain. V was trimmed by 4 bases and J by 0 bases, leaving 10 bases between them. The CDR3 totals 14 residues. Per germline, CDR1 SQVTM and CDR2 ANQGSEA. The CDR3 loop reads CSVAGSYSNQPQHF. The CDR3 region has the DNA TGCAGCGTTGCCGGGTCCTATAGCAATCAGCCCCAGCATTTT.

The chain is built from TRBV7-2 and TRBJ2-1, with 9 positions matching TRBD1. Germline V gene data show CDR1 as SGHTA and CDR2 as FQGNSA. V shed 6 bases, J shed 15 bases, and the junction held 6 bases outside the gene matches. The CDR3 spans 11 residues. DNA of the CDR3: TGTGCCAGCAGTGACAGGGGGAGGCGGTTCTTC. Its protein is CASSDRGRRFF. Together with reference TRBV7-2 and TRBJ2-1, the CDR3 gives the full variable domain: GAGVSQSPSNKVTEKGKDVELRCDPISGHTALYWYRQSLGQGLEFLIYFQGNSAPDKSGLPSDRFSAERTGGSVSTLTIQRTQQEDSAVYLCASSDRGRRFFGPGTRLTVL.

DNA of the CDR3: TGTGCCAGCAGCTTAGGAGGAACAGGGGGCGCTGGGGCCAACGTCCTGACTTTC. Residues: CASSLGGTGGAGANVLTF. V is TRBV7-9 and J is TRBJ2-6, with 9 nucleotides matching TRBD1. CDR3 length: 18 residues. Trimming at V came to 1 base and at J to 2 bases, leaving 6 bases not matched to a gene. Germline CDR1 SEHNR, CDR2 FQNEAQ (reference sequence).

This chain uses TRBV6-1 with TRBJ1-1; D ambiguous. Germline-derived CDR1 and CDR2 are MNHNS and SASEGT. This CDR3 has 12 amino acids. With 8 bases removed from V and 1 base from J, the gap between germline ends came to 8 bases. CDR3 DNA sequence: TGTGCCAGCTACGTTGGGAACACTGAAGCTTTCTTT. The encoded protein is CASYVGNTEAFF.

The chain carries TRBV2 and TRBJ1-5; D not certain. The CDR3 contains 13 residues. Per germline, CDR1 SNHLY and CDR2 FYNNEI. The ends were cut back, 5 bases at V and 5 bases at J, with 10 bases in the middle. This CDR3 is CASSPDPDQPQHF. CDR3 DNA sequence: TGTGCCAGCAGTCCTGATCCCGATCAGCCCCAGCATTTT.

The chain carries TRBV7-2 and TRBJ1-3, with D perhaps TRBD1 (5 bases). CDR1 SGHTA and CDR2 FQGNSA come from the germline V gene. The CDR3 has 17 amino acids. V dropped 3 bases and J dropped 0 bases, with 15 bases sitting between them. This CDR3 is CASSFASGPSSGNTIYF. In DNA, the CDR3 is TGTGCCAGCAGCTTTGCCTCGGGGCCGAGCTCTGGAAACACCATATATTTT.

This chain connects TRBV29-1 to TRBJ2-1, with a weak D call TRBD1 (6 bases). The CDR3 consists of 12 residues. CDR1 SQVTM and CDR2 ANQGSEA come from the germline V gene. Deletions cut 5 bases from V and 5 bases from J, with 10 bases between. Here the CDR3 DNA reads TGCAGCGTTACAGGGAACAACAATGAGCAGTTCTTC. Protein product: CSVTGNNNEQFF.

The CDR3 is CASSLGQRTRGEQYF. Here the CDR3 DNA reads TGTGCCAGCAGCTTAGGCCAGCGGACTAGAGGCGAGCAGTACTTC. The chain couples TRBV13 to TRBJ2-7, with 7 bases that match TRBD2. The V segment lost 0 bases and the J segment 6 bases; nucleotides outside the gene matches: 8. CDR1 PRHDT and CDR2 FYEKMQ come from the germline V gene (reference sequence). The CDR3 has 15 residues.